This T cell receptor (beta chain) comes out of a study of cytomegalovirus exposure and HLA in healthy donors (dated by TCRdb to 2016 to 2017). At the level of the whole study: According to an earlier analysis of several hundred of the donors, some 180 million T cells yielded 117 million unique TCR beta sequences and 250 to 350 Gb of sequence data. An early release that covered around 590 HLA-typed donors contained approximately 320 gigabases of sequencing data and about 84 million unique TCR sequences. Of the 398 genotyped donors, approximately 80% fell in the genetic ancestry cluster associated with self-reported Caucasian donors. The aim of the study was to test whether cataloging public T cell receptors could identify signatures of past pathogen exposure. The study profiled the T cell repertoires of under 700 subjects by immunosequencing and related them to cytomegalovirus serostatus. Along with the approximately 700-subject first cohort, a separate validation cohort of over 90 different subjects was used. High-throughput TCR immunosequencing, statistical association of individual TCRs with disease status, and machine learning were combined to predict cytomegalovirus infection status. To study patterns of TCR occurrence, a later analysis re-analyzed previously published TCR beta repertoires from hundreds of donors and added high-resolution HLA genotyping. In the later analysis, no new phenotypic data were used to find candidate immune exposures; instead, reliance was placed on TCR beta sequences and their occurrence across donors. An earlier analysis of approximately 580 of the donors used high-throughput TCR beta sequencing to judge whether each TCR beta V gene segment behaved as functional or pseudogenic. Alongside the repertoire data, information on donor age, sex, ethnicity and CMV serostatus was compiled. Genome-wide SNP genotypes for about 65% of the 666 donors were used in a later genetic analysis, which treated that subset as a discovery cohort. All discovery cohort repertoires had been generated using a single sequencing platform. Class I and class II HLA loci were covered by the typing at four-digit resolution. Typing coverage varied by locus: roughly 629-640 donors for A, B, C, DRB1 and DQB1; roughly 510 for DQA1; more than 600 for DPA1; around 490 for DPB1. Several DR-DQ haplotypes were treated as single units for association and clustering because of strong linkage in the cohort. Across some 400 genotyped donors of the cohort, an average of about 240,000 unique TCR beta nucleotide sequences per donor were sequenced, and approximately 19% of those sequences were non-productive.

The CDR3 runs 17 amino acids, cysteine and phenylalanine included. The only DNA kept is the CDR3, 51 bases in frame from the first base. V sheds 1 base and J sheds 4 bases, leaving 20 bases between their ends. The germline V gene (reference sequence) provides CDR1 SEHNR and CDR2 FQNEAQ. Broader findings and caveats from the paper: Correlated functional status among segregating V segments might reflect linkage disequilibrium, but an unknown experimental factor could not be ruled out. Presence/absence analyses assumed roughly uniform sequencing depth across donors, an assumption that may not hold. At a false discovery rate of 0.05, a later analysis linked 16,000 or so TCR beta sequences to specific HLA alleles. Compared with the 666-donor mean, donors in an Asian-associated ancestry cluster had fewer N-insertions in productive TCRs, according to a later genetic analysis. The 87-base-pair reads could not distinguish some IMGT-functional V segments, including TRBV6-2 and TRBV6-3, so those segments were excluded. In vitro tests confirmed that a few of the cytomegalovirus-associated TCR beta chains recognize cytomegalovirus antigens. The study listed around 160 TCR beta chains as associated with cytomegalovirus. A further reported finding was that TCR beta sequences accurately predicted the HLA-A and HLA-B alleles for most subjects in the first cohort. In both the original and validation cohorts, the classifier was reported to diagnose cytomegalovirus status with high specificity and sensitivity. A later genetic analysis associated a missense DCLRE1C variant with V-gene and J-gene trimming of TCR beta chains, and an independent cohort replicated the association. In an earlier analysis of some 550 of the donors, most TCR beta V segments were observed in productive rearrangements about 90% or about 30% of the time, broadly matching IMGT annotations. The cohort was sequenced for TCR beta chains only, and without alpha or paired-chain data the features that could be detected were limited. In a later analysis, the rate of TCR association differed among HLA loci, with DRB1 alleles having the most associated TCRs and HLA-C alleles having the fewest. Across donors, most TCR sequences were observed very rarely, whereas some public TCRs were present in many individuals. Because counts were too low, 15 or so rarely observed V segments, including chromosome 9 orphons, were excluded from the earlier analysis of about 500 of the donors. Compared with equally common non-associated chains, HLA-associated TCR beta chains in a later analysis were more clonally expanded and had lower generation probabilities. Assigning TCR associations to individual alleles was difficult when HLA alleles, especially DR and DQ, strongly co-occurred. Because HLA typing was missing for some donors at each locus, association tests included only the typed subset. According to a later analysis, most CMV-associated TCR beta chains appeared to be HLA-restricted, and the HLA associations seemed to be driven largely by CMV exposure. CMV serostatus was the only immune exposure information available for the cohort. A later analysis reported that several top co-occurrence clusters appeared linked to parvovirus B19, influenza, CMV and Epstein-Barr virus. A group of highly shared sequence variants was considered likely to be a technical artifact of the sequencing pipeline. According to the authors, the approach could potentially be generalized to other disease states and immunological phenotypes.

Libraries were built with the immunoSEQ multiplex PCR assay. For the multiplex PCR, a mixture combining 60 forward primers for TCR Vbeta segments and 13 reverse primers for TCR Jbeta segments was used. The CDR3 region of rearranged TCR beta genes was amplified from genomic DNA by a multiplex PCR assay. The amplified TCR beta libraries were sequenced on the Illumina HiSeq System as 87-base-pair reads. In the source study's methods: A later analysis tallied tens of millions of unique TCR beta chains across the 650 to 750 repertoires, and about 10 million of those chains were shared by two or more donors. To remove PCR and sequencing errors, raw reads were error-corrected and collapsed into unique sequences using a nearest-neighbor algorithm that merged closely related sequences. To assign V, D and J gene segments, CDR3 sequences were aligned to IMGT reference sequences. For a sequence to be retained, a match of at least six nucleotides was required to both a V gene segment and a J gene segment. A rearrangement counted as productive if the CDR3 had no stop codons and remained in frame with V and J, and every other rearrangement counted as non-productive. Following IMGT convention, CDR3 was defined as the stretch from the second conserved V-encoded cysteine up to the conserved J-encoded phenylalanine. Sequences without an unambiguous match to a single V gene segment were excluded from the earlier analysis of several hundred of the donors. An earlier analysis of just under 600 of the donors called V segments functional above 56.7% productive rearrangements and segregating when the between-donor standard deviation exceeded 5%. A statistical classification framework was developed to diagnose cytomegalovirus status using the catalog of TCR beta chain sequences. V and J gene assignment, in a later analysis, came from comparing TCR nucleotide sequences with IMGT/GENE-DB human TR gene sequences. In a later analysis, CDR3 sequences and most-parsimonious VDJ recombination scenarios were assigned using the TCRdist pipeline. In a later analysis, each TCR beta chain was defined by its CDR3 amino acid sequence together with its V-gene family, and reads without a unique V-gene family were excluded. A later analysis removed nearly 600 highly shared, low-generation-probability nucleotide sequences to deal with suspected cross-contamination and a sequencing artifact. A later analysis calculated a clonal expansion index for each public chain from normalized within-repertoire ranks of inferred template counts. Generation probabilities in a later analysis came from a VDJ recombination model fitted to out-of-frame rearrangements, and those results were checked against IGoR. In a later analysis, hypergeometric tests were used to score TCR-TCR, TCR-HLA and TCR-CMV co-occurrence, with a repertoire-size bias correction applied to TCR pairs. A later analysis estimated false discovery rates by permuting HLA or CMV assignments 20 times. In a later analysis, co-occurring TCRs were grouped using DBSCAN, with TCRdist sequence similarity added in when clustering inside HLA-allele-positive subsets. For co-occurrence clustering, repertoires with fewer than 30,000 or more than 120,000 public chains were excluded, along with five repertoires with anomalous nucleotide sharing. Entries here come from immuneACCESS through TCRdb and include only in-frame sequences with V and J called. Some clones fail to appear in such tables; in the studies checked, an unresolved V gene covers under half of the shortfall, and the cause of the remainder is unknown. V, J and clone size are those of that table, while D and trimming were read from the DNA. The sample table lists approximately 170,000 clones, 81% of them with a count of one. The ten top clones hold 1% to 1.5% of the sample.

For this clone: The antigen this receptor binds is unknown. No qualities accompany the bases; no much larger clone lies one base away.

The cohort was made up of about 610 healthy bone marrow donors. At the time of sampling, all cohort members were nominally healthy, though unrecorded immune exposures were likely present. The donor tested CMV seropositive, placing the donor among the 310 or so seropositive members of the cohort. Every donor gave a peripheral blood sample, and the peripheral blood mononuclear cells from that sample were used for TCR beta sequencing. The Qiagen DNeasy Blood Extraction Kit was used to extract genomic DNA from the blood cell samples. The chain joins TRBV7-9 to TRBJ2-7; the D segment could be TRBD1, given 6 matching bases. The origin of this receptor is a man aged 50 to 59 in good health and CMV-seropositive. Sequencing used PBMCs. The CDR3 region reads CASSLGISETGVYEQYF. The bases read TGTGCCAGCAGCTTAGGCATCTCCGAGACAGGCGTTTACGAGCAGTACTTC.